This entry is about one TCR beta chain. The data were obtained in a study of blood T cell repertoires in COVID-19. Study details: COVID-19 samples, acute and convalescent, were from the United States, Italy and Spain. PBMCs, B-cell-depleted T cells, or T cells were the source of the cDNA or gDNA that made up the material.

Study processing details: By means of reference gene primer amplification, nucleated cell counts were estimated. Produced via immunoSEQ multiplex PCR; TCRdb's table is partial and in-frame only. V and J calls and clone size are copied from that table; D and trimming were computed from the DNA. The sample lists under 150,000 clones; about 88% were seen once. The TCR was taken from a human donor in a cohort sampled during active COVID-19. Sequenced: peripheral blood.

The CDR3 reads CASSQGVRGAYNEQFF. The CDR3 DNA is TGCGCCAGCAGCCAAGGGGTCCGGGGGGCCTACAATGAGCAGTTCTTC. V gene TRBV4-1 combines with J gene TRBJ2-1; 7 bases line up with TRBD2. Germline V gene data show CDR1 as MGHRA and CDR2 as YSYEKL. This CDR3 spans 16 amino acids. V gave up 1 base and J gave up 2 bases; unmatched junction bases: 5.